This T cell receptor beta chain was sequenced for a study of T cells in Graves' hyperthyroidism and ophthalmopathy (dated by TCRdb to between 2019 and 2020). Concerning the study at large: Peripheral blood was collected at initial diagnosis, before any treatment. A discovery cohort of about a hundred patients, 43 with Graves' ophthalmopathy and approximately 55 with stable Graves' hyperthyroidism, was used to find distinguishing TCR V-J signatures. Whether ophthalmopathy could be predicted prospectively was tested in an independent validation cohort made up of under 20 hyperthyroidism patients plus 17 patients who later progressed to ophthalmopathy. For training and testing, the 100 patients in the discovery cohort were randomly divided in a 7:3 ratio. Thyroid tissue and blood T-cell repertoires from six Graves' hyperthyroidism patients were also compared in the study. After sampling, hyperthyroidism patients received methimazole starting at 30 mg daily, and ophthalmopathy patients received high-dose intravenous methylprednisolone. The paper describes TCR Vbeta CDR3 sequencing of some 130 peripheral blood samples, made up of some 40 ophthalmopathy patients, around 73 hyperthyroidism patients and some 17 progressor patients.

This clonotype was recorded at least ten times. The target of this receptor is not known. The input lacks base qualities; no much larger clone sits a single base away. TCR beta CDR3 regions were amplified from RNA transcripts. The first round of RT-PCR for the TCR CDR3 was performed with the HTBI primer set and the Qiagen OneStep RT-PCR kit. Libraries were constructed in a second round of multiplex PCR, after which size selection and purification were performed. Libraries were sequenced paired-end with 100 bp reads on an Illumina HiSeq2000. The authors' analysis ran thus. SOAPnuke was used to process the raw data, throwing out any read that contained adapters or uncalled bases, had a mean Phred below 15, or lacked an exact constant-primer or identifier match. COPE v1.2.5 was used to merge high-quality paired reads, and clonotypes were defined as unique nucleotide sequences. MiTCR v1.1 was used to align clonotypes to the IMGT TRBV, TRBD and TRBJ reference segments. Only V-J combinations with frequency above 0.0001, covering 99% to 99.2% of repertoires, were analysed. The TCS score was defined as the ratio of F50 (clonal expansion) to E x V (chaos), calculated using BLOSUM62-based TCRdist between CDR3 peptides within each V-J. Welch's t-statistics and random forest reduced 500 to 650 V-J features to 13, which were used in a naive Bayes classifier (R e1071). TCRdb reran the public reads through fastp at Q25 and MiXCR, keeping productive beta chains. A single entry per CDR3 protein holds the most common genes and DNA from its merged rows. The authors' filters were not applied to this entry. The sample records 300,000 to 450,000 distinct CDR3 sequences, around 14% of which are singletons. The top ten clones comprise 9.5% to 11% of the sample.

Via the germline V gene (reference sequence), CDR1 is GTSNPN and CDR2 SVGIG. Reading from cysteine to phenylalanine, the CDR3 counts 11 amino acids. The DNA shown is the 33-base CDR3, in frame from base 1. V is shortened by 5 bases, J by 2 bases, and the region joining them spans 7 bases. Stable Graves' hyperthyroidism was defined as the absence of progression to ophthalmopathy over 18 months of follow-up. Hyperthyroidism patients were newly diagnosed, with disease duration under 2 months, and aged 18 to 65 years. The study excluded patients with uncontrolled infections, other autoimmune diseases, pregnancy or lactation. Diagnoses were established on the basis of clinical symptoms, serum thyroxine and TRAb, thyroid ultrasound, and orbital computed tomography. PBMCs were separated from roughly 10 ml of fresh peripheral blood using Ficoll-Paque density gradient centrifugation. Trizol reagent was used to extract total RNA, and RNA quality was then checked on an Agilent 2100 Bioanalyzer.

The research as a whole found: In validation, the model predicted progression to ophthalmopathy with over 60% sensitivity and roughly 72% specificity, a median of 6.5 months before onset. Blood samples also contained most of the expanded thyroid clonotypes (frequency above 0.001), which suggests that blood repertoires may reflect thyroid immune responses. No statistical method was used to set the sample size in advance, and investigators knew the group allocation. Ophthalmopathy was separated from stable hyperthyroidism by a 13 V-J signature model, with about 88% sensitivity and about 81% specificity obtained in cross-validation and 80%/75% obtained in testing.

This chain joins TRBV30 to TRBJ2-7; the D gene is possibly TRBD1 or TRBD2, each agreeing over 5 bases. The receptor was derived from a woman aged 60-75 years with Graves' hyperthyroidism. Sequences were obtained from blood. This receptor carries the CDR3 CAWGTPYEQYF. The DNA sequence reads TGTGCCTGGGGGACCCCCTACGAGCAGTACTTC. Outside the CDR3, residues come from the reference TRBV30 and TRBJ2-7 proteins, so the full variable domain is: SQTIHQWPATLVQPVGSPLSLECTVEGTSNPNLYWYRQAAGRGLQLLFYSVGIGQISSEVPQNLSASRPQDRQFILSSKKLLLSDSGFYLCAWGTPYEQYFGPGTRLTVT.